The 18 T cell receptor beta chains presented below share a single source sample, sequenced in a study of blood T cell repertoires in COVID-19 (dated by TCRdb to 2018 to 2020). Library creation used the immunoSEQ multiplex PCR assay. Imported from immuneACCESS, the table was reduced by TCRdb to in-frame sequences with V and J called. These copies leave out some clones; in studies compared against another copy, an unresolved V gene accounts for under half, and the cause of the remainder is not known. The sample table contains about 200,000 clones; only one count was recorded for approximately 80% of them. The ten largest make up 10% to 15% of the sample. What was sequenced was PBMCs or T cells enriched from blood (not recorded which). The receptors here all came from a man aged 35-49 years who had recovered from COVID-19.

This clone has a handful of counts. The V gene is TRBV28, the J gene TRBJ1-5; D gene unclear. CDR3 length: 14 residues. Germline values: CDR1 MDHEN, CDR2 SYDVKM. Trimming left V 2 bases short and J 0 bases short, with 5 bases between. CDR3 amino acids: CASSLIYSNQPQHF. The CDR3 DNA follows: TGTGCCAGCAGTTTAATTTATAGCAATCAGCCCCAGCATTTT.

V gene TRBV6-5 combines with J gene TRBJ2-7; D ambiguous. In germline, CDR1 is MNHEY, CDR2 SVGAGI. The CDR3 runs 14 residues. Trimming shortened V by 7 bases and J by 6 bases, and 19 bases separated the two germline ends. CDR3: CASTQNSGPGEQYF. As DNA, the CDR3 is TGTGCCAGCACCCAAAATTCAGGTCCTGGCGAGCAGTACTTC.

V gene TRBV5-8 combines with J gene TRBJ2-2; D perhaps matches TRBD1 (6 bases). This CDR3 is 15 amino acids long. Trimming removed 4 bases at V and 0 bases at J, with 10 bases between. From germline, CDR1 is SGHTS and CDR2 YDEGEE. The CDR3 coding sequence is TGTGCCAGCAGCAGGGGGACACCGAACACCGGGGAGCTGTTTTTT. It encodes CASSRGTPNTGELFF.

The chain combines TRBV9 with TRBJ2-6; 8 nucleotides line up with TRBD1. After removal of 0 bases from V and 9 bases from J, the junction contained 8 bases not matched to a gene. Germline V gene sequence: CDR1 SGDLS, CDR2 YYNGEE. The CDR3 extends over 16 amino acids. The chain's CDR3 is CASSVVPQGASNVLTF. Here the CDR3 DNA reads TGTGCCAGCAGCGTAGTCCCGCAGGGGGCTAGCAACGTCCTGACTTTC.

CDR3: CATSDRVRARTDTQYF. The CDR3 DNA sequence: TGTGCCACCAGTGACCGGGTCAGGGCCCGCACAGATACGCAGTATTTT. The rearrangement joins TRBV24-1 to TRBJ2-3; D might be TRBD1 (5 bases). Germline-derived CDR1 and CDR2 are KGHDR and SFDVKD. V was shortened by 4 bases and J by 1 base, with 14 bases between the two germline ends. The CDR3 runs to 16 residues.

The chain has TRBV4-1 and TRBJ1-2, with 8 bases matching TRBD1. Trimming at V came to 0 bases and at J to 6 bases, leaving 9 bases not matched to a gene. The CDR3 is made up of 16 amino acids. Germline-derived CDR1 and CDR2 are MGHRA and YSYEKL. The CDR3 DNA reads TGCGCCAGCAGCCAAGACGACAGGGGATCTCCAGATGGCTACACCTTC. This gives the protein CASSQDDRGSPDGYTF.

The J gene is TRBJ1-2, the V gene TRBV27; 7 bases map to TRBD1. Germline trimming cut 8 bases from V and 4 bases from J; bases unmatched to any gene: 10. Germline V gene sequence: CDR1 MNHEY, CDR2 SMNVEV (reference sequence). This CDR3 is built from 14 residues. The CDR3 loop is CASQPAGGTYGYTF. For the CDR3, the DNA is TGTGCCAGCCAACCGGCAGGGGGGACCTATGGCTACACCTTC.

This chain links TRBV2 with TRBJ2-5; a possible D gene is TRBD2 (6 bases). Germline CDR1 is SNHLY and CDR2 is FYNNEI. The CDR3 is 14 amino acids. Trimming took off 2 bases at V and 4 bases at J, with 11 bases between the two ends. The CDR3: CASSETGVGETQYF. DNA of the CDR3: TGTGCCAGCAGTGAAACGGGAGTAGGAGAGACCCAGTACTTC.

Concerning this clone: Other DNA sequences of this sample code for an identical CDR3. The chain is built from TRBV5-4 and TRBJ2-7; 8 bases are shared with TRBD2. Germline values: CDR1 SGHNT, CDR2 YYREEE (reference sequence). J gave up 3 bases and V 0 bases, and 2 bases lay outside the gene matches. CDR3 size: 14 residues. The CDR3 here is CASSLAGGSYEQYF. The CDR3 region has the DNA TGTGCCAGCAGCTTGGCGGGGGGGAGCTACGAGCAGTACTTC.

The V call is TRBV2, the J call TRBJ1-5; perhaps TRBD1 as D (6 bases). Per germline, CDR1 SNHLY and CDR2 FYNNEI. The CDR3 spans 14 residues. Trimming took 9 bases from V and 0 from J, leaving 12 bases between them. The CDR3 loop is CARQSGASNQPQHF. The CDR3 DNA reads TGTGCCAGGCAATCAGGGGCTAGCAATCAGCCCCAGCATTTT.

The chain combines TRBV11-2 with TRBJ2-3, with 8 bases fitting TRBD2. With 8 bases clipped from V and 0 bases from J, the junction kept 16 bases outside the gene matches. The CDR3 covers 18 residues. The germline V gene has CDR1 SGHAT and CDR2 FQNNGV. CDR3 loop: CASQPAGVRTASTDTQYF. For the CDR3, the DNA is TGTGCCAGCCAACCAGCGGGAGTGAGGACCGCTAGCACAGATACGCAGTATTTT.

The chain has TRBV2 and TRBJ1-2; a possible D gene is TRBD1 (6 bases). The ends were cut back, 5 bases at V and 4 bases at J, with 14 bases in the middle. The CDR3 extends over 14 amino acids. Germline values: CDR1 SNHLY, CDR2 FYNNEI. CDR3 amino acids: CASSLSDRSYGYTF. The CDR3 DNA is TGTGCCAGCAGTCTCTCTGACAGGAGCTATGGCTACACCTTC.

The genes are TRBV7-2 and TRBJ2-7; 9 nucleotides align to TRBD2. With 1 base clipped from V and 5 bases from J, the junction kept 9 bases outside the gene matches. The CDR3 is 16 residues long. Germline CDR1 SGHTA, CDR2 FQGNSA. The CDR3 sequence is CASSLESSSGSHEQYV. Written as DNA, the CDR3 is TGTGCCAGCAGCTTAGAATCGAGTAGCGGGAGCCACGAGCAGTACGTC.

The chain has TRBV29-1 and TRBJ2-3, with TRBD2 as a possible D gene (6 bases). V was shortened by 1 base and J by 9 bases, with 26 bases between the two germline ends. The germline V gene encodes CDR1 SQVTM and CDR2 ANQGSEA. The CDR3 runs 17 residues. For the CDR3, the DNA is TGCAGCGTTGAAGTTACGGGACTGGTCACGGGCCATGGGACGCAGTATTTT. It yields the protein CSVEVTGLVTGHGTQYF.

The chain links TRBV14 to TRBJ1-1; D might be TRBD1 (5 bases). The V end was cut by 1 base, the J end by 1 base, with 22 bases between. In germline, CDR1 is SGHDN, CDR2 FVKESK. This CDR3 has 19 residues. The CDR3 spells CASSQGQSHRPKGNTEAFF. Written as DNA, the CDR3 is TGTGCCAGCAGCCAAGGCCAGTCGCACAGGCCTAAGGGGAACACTGAAGCTTTCTTT.

Here the CDR3 DNA reads TGCGCCAGCAGCCAAGAGGGAGGGGTTCAGCCCCAGCATTTT. Translating it yields CASSQEGGVQPQHF. This sequence joins TRBV4-3 and TRBJ1-5; tentative D call: TRBD1 (5 bases). CDR1 is LGHNA, CDR2 YSLEER, per germline. The CDR3 runs 14 residues. V lost 0 bases and J lost 6, with 9 bases in between.

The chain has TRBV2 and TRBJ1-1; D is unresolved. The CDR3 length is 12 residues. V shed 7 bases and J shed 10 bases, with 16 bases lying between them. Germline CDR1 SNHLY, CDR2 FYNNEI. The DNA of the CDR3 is TGTGCCAGCACCGGGGAGGCCTCCCGAGCTTTCTTT. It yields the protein CASTGEASRAFF.

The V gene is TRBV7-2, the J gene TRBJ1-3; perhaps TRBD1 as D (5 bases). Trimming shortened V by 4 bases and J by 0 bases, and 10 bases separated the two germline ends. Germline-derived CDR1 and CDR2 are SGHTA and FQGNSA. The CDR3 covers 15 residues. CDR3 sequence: CASSSRQISGNTIYF. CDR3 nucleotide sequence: TGTGCCAGCAGCTCGCGACAGATCTCTGGAAACACCATATATTTT.